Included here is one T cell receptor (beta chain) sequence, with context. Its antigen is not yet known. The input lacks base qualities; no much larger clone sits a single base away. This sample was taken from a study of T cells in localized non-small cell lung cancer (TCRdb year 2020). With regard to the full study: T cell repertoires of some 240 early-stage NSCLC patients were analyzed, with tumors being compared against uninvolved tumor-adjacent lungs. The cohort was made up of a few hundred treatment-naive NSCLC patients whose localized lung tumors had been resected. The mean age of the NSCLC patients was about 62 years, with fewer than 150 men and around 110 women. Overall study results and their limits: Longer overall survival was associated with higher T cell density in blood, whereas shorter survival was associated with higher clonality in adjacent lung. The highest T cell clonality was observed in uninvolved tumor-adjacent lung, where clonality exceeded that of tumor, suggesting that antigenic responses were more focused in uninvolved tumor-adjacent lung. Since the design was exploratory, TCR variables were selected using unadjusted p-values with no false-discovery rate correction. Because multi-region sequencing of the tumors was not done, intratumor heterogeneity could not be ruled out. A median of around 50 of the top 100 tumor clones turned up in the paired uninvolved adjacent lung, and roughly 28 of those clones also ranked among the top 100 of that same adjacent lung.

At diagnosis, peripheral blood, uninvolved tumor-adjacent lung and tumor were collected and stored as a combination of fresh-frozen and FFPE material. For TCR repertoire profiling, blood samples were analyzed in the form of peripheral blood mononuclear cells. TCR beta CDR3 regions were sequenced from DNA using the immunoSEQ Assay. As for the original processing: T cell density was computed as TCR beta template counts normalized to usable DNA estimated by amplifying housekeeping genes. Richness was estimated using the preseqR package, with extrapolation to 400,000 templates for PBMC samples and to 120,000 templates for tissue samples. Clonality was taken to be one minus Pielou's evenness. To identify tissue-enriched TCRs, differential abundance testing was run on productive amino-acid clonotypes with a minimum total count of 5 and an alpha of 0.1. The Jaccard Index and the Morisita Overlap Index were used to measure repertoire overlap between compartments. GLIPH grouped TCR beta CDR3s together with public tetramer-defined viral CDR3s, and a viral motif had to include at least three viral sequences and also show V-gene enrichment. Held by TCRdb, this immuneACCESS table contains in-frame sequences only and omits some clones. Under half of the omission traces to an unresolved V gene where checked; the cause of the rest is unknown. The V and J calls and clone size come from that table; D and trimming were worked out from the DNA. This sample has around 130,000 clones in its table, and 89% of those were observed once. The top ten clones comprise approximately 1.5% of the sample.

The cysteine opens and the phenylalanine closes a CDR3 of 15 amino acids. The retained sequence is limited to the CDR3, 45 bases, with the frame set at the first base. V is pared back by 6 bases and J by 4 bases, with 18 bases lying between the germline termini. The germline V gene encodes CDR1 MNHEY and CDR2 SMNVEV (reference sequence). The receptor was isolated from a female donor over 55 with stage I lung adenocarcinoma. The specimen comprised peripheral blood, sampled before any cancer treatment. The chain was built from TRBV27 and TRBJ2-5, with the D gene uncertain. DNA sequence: TGTGCCAGCAGCTACGAAGGTCGGAAGCGAGAGACCCAGTACTTC. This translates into CASSYEGRKRETQYF.